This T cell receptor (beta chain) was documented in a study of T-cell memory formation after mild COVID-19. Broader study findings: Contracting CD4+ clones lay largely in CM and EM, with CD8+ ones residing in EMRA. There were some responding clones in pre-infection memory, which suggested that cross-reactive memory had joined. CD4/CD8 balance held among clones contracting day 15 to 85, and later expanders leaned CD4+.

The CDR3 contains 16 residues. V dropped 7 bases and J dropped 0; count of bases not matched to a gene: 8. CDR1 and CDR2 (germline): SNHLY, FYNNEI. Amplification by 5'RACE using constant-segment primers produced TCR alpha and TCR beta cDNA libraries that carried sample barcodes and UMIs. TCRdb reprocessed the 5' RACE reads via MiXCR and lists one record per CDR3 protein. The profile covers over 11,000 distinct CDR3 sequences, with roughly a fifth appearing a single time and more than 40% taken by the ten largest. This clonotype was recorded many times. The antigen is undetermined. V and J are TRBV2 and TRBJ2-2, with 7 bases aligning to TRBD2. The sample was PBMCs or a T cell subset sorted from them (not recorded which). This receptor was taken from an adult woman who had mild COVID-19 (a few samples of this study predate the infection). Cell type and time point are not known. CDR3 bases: TGTGCCAGCACCGACCCCCTAGCGGCGAACACCGGGGAGCTGTTTTTT. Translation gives CASTDPLAANTGELFF.